This T cell receptor beta chain was found in a study of T cells in Graves' hyperthyroidism and ophthalmopathy. Study as a whole: Before any treatment, at initial diagnosis, peripheral blood was collected.

The ends were cut back, 7 bases at V and 5 bases at J, with 14 bases in the middle. The CDR3 runs 14 residues. Germline assignment: CDR1 MDHEN and CDR2 SYDVKM. Study results and caveats: For ophthalmopathy, model prediction preceded onset by a median approximately 6 months. Ophthalmopathy stood apart from stable hyperthyroidism in a 13 V-J model.

To note about this clonotype: The antigen remains unidentified.

The source material, RNA transcripts, was used to amplify TCR beta CDR3 regions. The HTBI set primed first-round TCR CDR3 RT-PCR. TCRdb redid the calling of the multiplex PCR reads with MiXCR, one entry per CDR3 protein. In the table there are roughly 710,000 distinct CDR3 sequences, around 40% of which are singletons. Calling Graves' hyperthyroidism stable meant ophthalmopathy did not progress within 18 months. This rearrangement joins TRBV28 to TRBJ2-2, with a possible D match to TRBD1 (6 bases). This receptor was obtained from a woman aged 40 to 49 with Graves' hyperthyroidism. The sample consisted of blood. Here the CDR3 DNA reads TGTGCCAGCATAGGACAGCCTTATACCGGGGAGCTGTTTTTT. Residues: CASIGQPYTGELFF.